The T cell receptor (beta chain) under discussion was sequenced for a study of OX40 agonist ivuxolimab in advanced cancers. Study information: Patients received ivuxolimab, an intravenous treatment, every 2 weeks at 0.01 to 10 mg/kg. Age averaged around 60 years (range roughly 20 to 90), and 70% to 85% were male.

CDR3 size: 17 residues. The V gene lost 2 bases and the J gene lost 0 bases, with 13 bases spanning the gap. CDR1 KGHSH and CDR2 LQKENI come from the germline V gene. Concerning this clone itself: Its antigen is undetermined.

Repertoires were generated with immunoSEQ multiplex PCR, while TCRdb's copy carries only in-frame clones and drops some. The sample lists tens of thousands of clones, about 85% seen once, with more than 3% in the top ten. Excluded were patients having autoimmune disease history or systemic immunosuppression. Study results and caveats: Clonal expansion by week 6 occurred in CD4+ and CD8+ blood T cells (at 0.1 to 3.0 mg/kg).

This receptor was identified in an adult with an advanced solid tumor such as melanoma, head and neck, liver or kidney cancer. The chain carries TRBV18 and TRBJ2-2, with D tentatively TRBD1 (5 bases). The sample consisted of CD4+ or CD8+ T cells sorted from blood, taken in a trial of the OX40 agonist ivuxolimab. The CDR3 reads CASSPARRGANTGELFF. Here the CDR3 DNA reads TGTGCCAGCTCACCAGCCAGAAGGGGCGCGAACACCGGGGAGCTGTTTTTT. The full variable domain, with the rest looked up from reference TRBV18 and TRBJ2-2, is NAGVMQNPRHLVRRRGQEARLRCSPMKGHSHVYWYRQLPEEGLKFMVYLQKENIIDESGMPKERFSAEFPKEGPSILRIQQVVRGDSAAYFCASSPARRGANTGELFFGEGSRLTVL.